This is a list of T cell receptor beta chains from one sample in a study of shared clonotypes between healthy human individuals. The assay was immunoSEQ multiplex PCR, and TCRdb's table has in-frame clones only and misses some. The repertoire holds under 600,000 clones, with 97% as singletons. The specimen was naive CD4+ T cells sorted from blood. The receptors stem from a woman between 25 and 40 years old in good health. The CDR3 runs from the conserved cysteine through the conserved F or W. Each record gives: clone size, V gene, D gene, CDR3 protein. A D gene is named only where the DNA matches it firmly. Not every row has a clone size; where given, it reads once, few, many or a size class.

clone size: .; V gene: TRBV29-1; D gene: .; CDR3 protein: CSVGGGRSTEAFF
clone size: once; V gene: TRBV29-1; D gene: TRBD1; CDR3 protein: CSVGQGARYEQYF
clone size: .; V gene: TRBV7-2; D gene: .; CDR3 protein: CASSPGLRGGWEKLFF
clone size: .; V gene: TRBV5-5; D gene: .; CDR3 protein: CASSLGHVDTEAFF
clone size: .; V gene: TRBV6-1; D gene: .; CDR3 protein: CASSEVGYGTDTQYF
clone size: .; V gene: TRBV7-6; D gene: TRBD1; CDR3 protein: CASSDRQGAEAEAFF
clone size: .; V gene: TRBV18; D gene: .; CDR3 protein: CASSPQAGVNYGYTF
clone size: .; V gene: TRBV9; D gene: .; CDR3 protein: CASSDGNRVGTGELFF
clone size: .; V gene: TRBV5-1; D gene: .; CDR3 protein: CASTGVLTYNEQFF
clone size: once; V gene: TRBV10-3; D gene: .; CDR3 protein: CAISEGPLNTEAFF
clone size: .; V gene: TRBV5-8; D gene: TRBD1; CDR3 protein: CASSLEQGAVQPQHF
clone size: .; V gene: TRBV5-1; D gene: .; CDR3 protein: CASSLGVGSSYNEQFF
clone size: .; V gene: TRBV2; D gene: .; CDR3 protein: CASSVQGNQEETQYF
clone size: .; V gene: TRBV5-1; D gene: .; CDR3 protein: CASSLGPHSNQPQHF
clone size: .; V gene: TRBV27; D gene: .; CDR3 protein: CASSTRQVWTDTQYF
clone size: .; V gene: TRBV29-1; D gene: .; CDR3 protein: CSAAQGEGSEKLFF
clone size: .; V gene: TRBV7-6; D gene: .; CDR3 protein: CASSAGAGRHTEAFF
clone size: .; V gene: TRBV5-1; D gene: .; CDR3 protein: CASSLIPGEETQYF
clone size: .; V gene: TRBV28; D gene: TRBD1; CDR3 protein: CASRGQTDEQFF
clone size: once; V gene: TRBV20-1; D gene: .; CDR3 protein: CSVPGANVLTF
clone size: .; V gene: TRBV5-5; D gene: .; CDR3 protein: CASSSNTGTYGYTF
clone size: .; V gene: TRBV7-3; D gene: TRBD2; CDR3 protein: CASSLSELAGVREQFF
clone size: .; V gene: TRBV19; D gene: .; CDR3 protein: CASSIGGGYQPQHF
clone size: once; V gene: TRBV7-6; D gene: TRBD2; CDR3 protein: CASSPTAGANTDTQYF
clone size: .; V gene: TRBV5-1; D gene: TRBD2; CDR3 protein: CASSLGRETRTYEQYF
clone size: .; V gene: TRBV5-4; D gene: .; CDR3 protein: CASSPDQTRPQHF
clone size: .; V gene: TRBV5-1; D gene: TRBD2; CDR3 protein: CASRWASGHSYNEQFF
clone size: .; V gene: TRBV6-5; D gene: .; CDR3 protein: CASSYLDRDTEAFF
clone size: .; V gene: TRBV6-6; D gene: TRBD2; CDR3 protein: CASSDGPGLALNEQFF
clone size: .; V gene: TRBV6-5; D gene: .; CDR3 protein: CASSYRPFDQPQHF
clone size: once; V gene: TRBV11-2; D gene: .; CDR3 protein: CASSRKKPVGHNNEQFF
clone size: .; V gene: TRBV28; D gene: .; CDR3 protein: CASSLDAVEREAFF
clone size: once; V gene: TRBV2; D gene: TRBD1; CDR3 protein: CASSVGQGITEAFF
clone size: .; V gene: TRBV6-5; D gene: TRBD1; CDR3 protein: CASSYSNRGYYGYTF
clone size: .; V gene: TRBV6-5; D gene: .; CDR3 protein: CASRARLTARVPYF
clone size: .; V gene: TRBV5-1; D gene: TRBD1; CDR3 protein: CASSPGQGAYGYTF
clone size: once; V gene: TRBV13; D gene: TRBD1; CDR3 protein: CASSTGAYEQYF
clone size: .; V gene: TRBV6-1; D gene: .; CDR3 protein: CASLQVDTQYF
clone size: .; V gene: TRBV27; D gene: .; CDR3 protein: CASSKLATPPGEQYF
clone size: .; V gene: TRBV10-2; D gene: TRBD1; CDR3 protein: CASQGQDFREQYF
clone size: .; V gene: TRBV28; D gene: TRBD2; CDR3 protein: CASSFPGLSGRRNTGELFF
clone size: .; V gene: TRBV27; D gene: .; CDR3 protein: CASSSAGEGDYGYTF
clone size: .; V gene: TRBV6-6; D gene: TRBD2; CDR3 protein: CATRLAGGGEQYF
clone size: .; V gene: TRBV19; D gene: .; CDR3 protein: CASSITGISYEQYF
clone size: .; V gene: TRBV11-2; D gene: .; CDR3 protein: CASSLINQPQHF
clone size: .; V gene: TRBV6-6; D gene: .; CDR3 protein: CASSYGGGLNEKLFF
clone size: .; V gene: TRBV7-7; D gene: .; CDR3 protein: CASSLYYPGELFF
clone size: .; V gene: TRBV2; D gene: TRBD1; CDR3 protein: CASSSTGTGINYGYTF
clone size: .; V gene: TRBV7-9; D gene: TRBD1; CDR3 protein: CASSFGTVADEQFF
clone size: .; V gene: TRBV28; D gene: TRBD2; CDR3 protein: CASSLLGGSIHEQYF
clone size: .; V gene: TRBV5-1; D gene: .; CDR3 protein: CASSNHGSYEQFF
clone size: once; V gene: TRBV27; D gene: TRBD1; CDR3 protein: CASSLVGQGPYEQYF
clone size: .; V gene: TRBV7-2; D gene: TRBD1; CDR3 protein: CASSLVAGGILQPQHF
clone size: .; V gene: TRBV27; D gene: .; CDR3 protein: CASSSLIRGATTQYF
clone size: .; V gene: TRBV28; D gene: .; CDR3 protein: CATGTYGYTF